These T cell receptor beta chains were read from a single sample in a study of T cell changes during pregnancy in multiple sclerosis. The protocol was immunoSEQ multiplex PCR, while the TCRdb copy is restricted to in-frame clones and leaves out a portion. The sample records 91,000 or so clones, around 94% being singletons. Sequencing was performed on peripheral blood, taken after pregnancy. The receptor set was obtained from a female donor with multiple sclerosis, enrolled in a pregnancy study. The CDR3 runs from the conserved cysteine through the conserved F or W. Fields, in order: CDR3 DNA, CDR3 protein, clone size, D gene, V gene, J gene. D genes are given only for firm matches. Clone size is given for some rows only: seen once, a few or many times, or a class if the clone is expanded.

TGTGCCAGCAGCCTAGTCGGGCGAGAGGGACAACAGTTCTTC	CASSLVGREGQQFF	-	-	TRBV7-9	TRBJ2-1
TGTGCCTGGAGTGCTAGCTATGGCTACACCTTC	CAWSASYGYTF	-	-	TRBV30	TRBJ1-2
TGCGCCAGCAGAACAGGGGTTTCCGGCGAGCAGTACTTC	CASRTGVSGEQYF	-	TRBD1	TRBV5-1	TRBJ2-7
TGTGCCAGCAGTCCTCGATTTTTAGCGGGCCTAATACCCCGAACCCTTTTCGTCGATACGCAGTATTTT	CASSPRFLAGLIPRTLFVDTQYF	-	TRBD2	TRBV27	TRBJ2-3
TGTGCCTGGAGATGGTTGGGACTAGAAAGACACAATGAGCAGTTCTTC	CAWRWLGLERHNEQFF	-	TRBD2	TRBV30	TRBJ2-1
TGTGCCAGTAGTACATTGACAGGGATGAACACTGAAGCTTTCTTT	CASSTLTGMNTEAFF	-	TRBD1	TRBV19	TRBJ1-1
TGTGCCAGCTCTGCGGAATACGAGCAGTACTTC	CASSAEYEQYF	-	-	TRBV18	TRBJ2-7
TGCAGCGTTGAAGATGGTAACGCCAGGGGACCCCCCTACGAGCAGTACTTC	CSVEDGNARGPPYEQYF	once	-	TRBV29-1	TRBJ2-7
TGCGCCAGCAGCTTCAGTTCGGGGGGCGTCACCGGGGAGCTGTTTTTT	CASSFSSGGVTGELFF	-	-	TRBV5-1	TRBJ2-2
TGCGCCAGCAGTGAAATTGGGCAGGGGAACACAGATACGCAGTATTTT	CASSEIGQGNTDTQYF	-	-	TRBV10-1	TRBJ2-3
TGTGCCAGCAAGCGTAGGGGCTGGAACACTGAAGCTTTCTTT	CASKRRGWNTEAFF	-	-	TRBV11-2	TRBJ1-1
TGTGCCATCGAGAGGCAGGGCGGCACTGAAGCTTTCTTT	CAIERQGGTEAFF	-	-	TRBV6-5	TRBJ1-1
TGTGCCTGGAGACCACAGGGAGGGCAGCCCCAGCATTTT	CAWRPQGGQPQHF	-	-	TRBV30	TRBJ1-5
TGTGCCTGGACGGGACAGGGGAATGAAAAACTGTTTTTT	CAWTGQGNEKLFF	few	TRBD1	TRBV30	TRBJ1-4
TGTGCCAGTAGTATACGGACATCAGAACATCAGCCCCAGCATTTT	CASSIRTSEHQPQHF	-	-	TRBV19	TRBJ1-5
TGTGCCAGTAGTTGGGTTTCGTCAGGGAGGGCGCACCCTGAAGCTTTCTTT	CASSWVSSGRAHPEAFF	-	-	TRBV19	TRBJ1-1
TGTGCCAGCAGCCAAGGCGGAGGGCCGGGCACCGGGGAGCTGTTTTTT	CASSQGGGPGTGELFF	-	-	TRBV4-2	TRBJ2-2
TGTGCCAGCAGCTTAGAGGGCGGGACAGGGGGAGGCGAGACCCAGTACTTC	CASSLEGGTGGGETQYF	-	TRBD1	TRBV11-3	TRBJ2-5
TGTGCCAGCAGCCCGGGACAGCGATGGAACACTGAAGCTTTCTTT	CASSPGQRWNTEAFF	-	TRBD1	TRBV11-1	TRBJ1-1
TGTGCCAGCAGCACAGGGTGGGAGACCCAGTACTTC	CASSTGWETQYF	-	-	TRBV7-2	TRBJ2-5
TGTGCCAGCAGCTTACTAGCGGGAGTATTGATTGAGCAGTTCTTC	CASSLLAGVLIEQFF	-	TRBD2	TRBV7-9	TRBJ2-1
TGCAGCGTTGACGGGAGAACCTCTAGCACAGATACGCAGTATTTT	CSVDGRTSSTDTQYF	-	-	TRBV29-1	TRBJ2-3
TGCGCCAGCAGCGCCCCCCGGGACAGGATAAGATCTGGGGCCAACGTCCTGACTTTC	CASSAPRDRIRSGANVLTF	-	TRBD1	TRBV5-1	TRBJ2-6
TGTGCCAGTAGTACTAGGGACAGATCTCGCTATGGCTACACCTTC	CASSTRDRSRYGYTF	-	TRBD1	TRBV19	TRBJ1-2
TGTGCCAGCAGTTTCCGGACAGGGTCCAATGAGCAGTTCTTC	CASSFRTGSNEQFF	-	TRBD1	TRBV2	TRBJ2-1
TGTGCCAGCAGCTTAGCCGGGACTAGCGTCAATGAGCAGTTCTTC	CASSLAGTSVNEQFF	once	TRBD2	TRBV11-3	TRBJ2-1
TGCGCCAGCAACCCGACGGGTACCTACGAGCAGTACTTC	CASNPTGTYEQYF	-	-	TRBV5-1	TRBJ2-7
TGTGCCAGCAGCTCTCAGGGGGCGGGTGGCTACACCTTC	CASSSQGAGGYTF	-	TRBD1	TRBV7-9	TRBJ1-2
TGTGCCAGCATGTTCCAGGGGGAGAGCTATGGCTACACCTTC	CASMFQGESYGYTF	-	TRBD1	TRBV2	TRBJ1-2
TGCGCCAGCAGCTGGACAGGGGCGGGGAGTGGGACTGAAGCTTTCTTT	CASSWTGAGSGTEAFF	-	TRBD1	TRBV5-1	TRBJ1-1
TGTGCCAGCAGTTATTCGGGCACAGGGACGAATTATGGCTACACCTTC	CASSYSGTGTNYGYTF	once	-	TRBV6-5	TRBJ1-2
TGTGCCTGGAGTCTCGGACAGAGCCTACCCGGGGAGCTGTTTTTT	CAWSLGQSLPGELFF	-	-	TRBV30	TRBJ2-2
TGTGCCTTACAGGGGCCAACCTACGAGCAGTACTTC	CALQGPTYEQYF	-	TRBD1	TRBV30	TRBJ2-7
TGTGCCAGCAGCCCAACTAGCGGGTTCTACAATGAGCAGTTCTTC	CASSPTSGFYNEQFF	once	TRBD2	TRBV7-6	TRBJ2-1
TGTGCCAGTAGTCAGAACTATAATCAGCCCCAGCATTTT	CASSQNYNQPQHF	-	-	TRBV19	TRBJ1-5
TGTGCCAGTAGTACCCTGTTGGGGGGTACTATCTATGGCTACACCTTC	CASSTLLGGTIYGYTF	-	-	TRBV19	TRBJ1-2
TGCGCCAGCACCGTAGGGGAGGACGGAAACATTCAGTACTTC	CASTVGEDGNIQYF	once	-	TRBV5-1	TRBJ2-4
TGTGCCAGCAGCTTAGGATCTCAGGAGACCCAGTACTTC	CASSLGSQETQYF	-	-	TRBV13	TRBJ2-5
TGTGCCAGCAGTCACAGTCACAATCAGCCCCAGCATTTT	CASSHSHNQPQHF	few	-	TRBV27	TRBJ1-5
TGTGCCAGCAGTTTAGCAGGGGGCCCCGAGGCTTTCTTT	CASSLAGGPEAFF	few	TRBD1	TRBV27	TRBJ1-1
TGTGCCAGCAGCTTCTCGAGGGGGACCGGGGAGACCCAGTACTTC	CASSFSRGTGETQYF	-	-	TRBV7-2	TRBJ2-5
TGCGCCAGCAGCCACAGAATGGACAGGTCCGACACTGAAGCTTTCTTT	CASSHRMDRSDTEAFF	-	TRBD1	TRBV4-1	TRBJ1-1
TGTGCCAGCAGCTTTCAGGGGTCGGAGCAGTACTTC	CASSFQGSEQYF	-	-	TRBV13	TRBJ2-7
TGTGCCAGCAGCCCCAATTTCGGGTACGAGCAGTACTTC	CASSPNFGYEQYF	-	-	TRBV7-3	TRBJ2-7
TGTGCCAGTAGTATTGATCTGAGGACAGGAAGGATCTATGGCTACACCTTC	CASSIDLRTGRIYGYTF	-	TRBD1	TRBV19	TRBJ1-2